The clone carrying this TCR beta chain appeared many times. V was shortened by 3 bases and J by 7 bases, with 7 bases between the two germline ends. The CDR3 is 11 residues long. The germline V gene encodes CDR1 GTSNPN and CDR2 SVGIG (reference sequence). The sample comes from a study of spatial heterogeneity in lung cancer. The presence of a unique molecular identifier marked each TCR cDNA molecule. Each CDR3 protein is one row after TCRdb ran MiXCR on the 5' RACE reads. Altogether approximately 5,200 distinct CDR3 sequences are present, just under 3% being singletons, with the ten largest covering around 25%. The sample's time point: sample taken at primary tumor resection. Samples came from some 71 TRACERx patients with untreated early-stage lung cancer. In each case, whole RNA from tumor, nontumor lung or frozen PBMC was sequenced unsorted.

Specimen: normal lung tissue next to the tumor, collected at surgery. The sequence came from a male donor with early-stage non-small cell lung cancer. The chain uses TRBV30 and TRBJ2-4; D is unclear. The CDR3: CAWRLYNIQYF. In DNA form, the CDR3 reads TGTGCCTGGAGGTTATACAACATTCAGTACTTC.